The clone carrying this T cell receptor beta chain showed up just a few times. One entry per CDR3 protein, called by TCRdb with MiXCR from the PCR reads. The sample contains some 10,000 distinct CDR3 sequences, 37% of which appear only once. The sample is drawn from a study of immune characterization of retroperitoneal liposarcoma. The V and J ends lost 3 bases and 13 bases, in that order; junction bases with no gene match: 13. The CDR3 is made up of 16 amino acids. In germline, CDR1 is KGHDR, CDR2 SFDVKD. The clonotype comes from a female donor with retroperitoneal liposarcoma. The V call is TRBV24-1, the J call TRBJ2-1; 11 positions match TRBD1. What was sequenced was tumor tissue. This CDR3 is CATSDTRTGGAETQFF. The CDR3 DNA reads TGTGCCACCAGTGATACTCGGACAGGGGGCGCGGAGACCCAGTTCTTC.